These T cell receptor beta chains were read from a single sample in a study of OX40 agonist ivuxolimab in advanced cancers. Clones were read by immunoSEQ multiplex PCR, and TCRdb kept only the in-frame ones, dropping some. Altogether about 78,000 clones are present, 85% to 95% being singletons, with the ten largest covering under 3.5%. The sequenced sample was CD4+ or CD8+ T cells sorted from blood, obtained in a trial of the OX40 agonist ivuxolimab. Receptor source: an adult with an advanced solid tumor such as melanoma, head and neck, liver or kidney cancer. Both conserved end residues are trimmed from each CDR3.

j_call	v_call	cdr3_aa
TRBJ2-7	TRBV5-5	ASSRTGVWYEQY
TRBJ2-5	TRBV11-1	ASRDRGEGETQY
TRBJ2-1	TRBV6-1	ASSTGRVVF
TRBJ2-3	TRBV5-1	ASSASGGGDTQY
TRBJ1-6	TRBV2	ASTPRRGTSSSYNSPLH
TRBJ2-7	TRBV7-9	ASSLTGGSYEQY
TRBJ2-7	TRBV5-1	ASSPGTGGYEQY
TRBJ1-5	TRBV10-3	AISPGRAQPQH
TRBJ1-1	TRBV10-3	AISESKSHLEAF
TRBJ2-3	TRBV5-1	ASSLSGAYTDTQY
TRBJ1-1	TRBV10-1	ASSVDGLDEAF
TRBJ1-1	TRBV5-1	ASRSDRVGTEAF
TRBJ2-7	TRBV11-2	ASSLGHEQY
TRBJ1-5	TRBV6-6	ASSTTGQQPQH
TRBJ1-1	TRBV4-1	ASSQAPQTGGFTEAF
TRBJ2-7	TRBV6-1	ASRLRLAGLPEQY
TRBJ2-7	TRBV9	ASSAGPFYEQY
TRBJ1-2	TRBV9	ASRRGQGHSNYGYT
TRBJ2-4	TRBV6-1	ASRDGLAKNIQY
TRBJ2-1	TRBV11-3	ASSLDRGPTNEQF
TRBJ1-3	TRBV5-1	ASTPDSSGNTIY
TRBJ2-3	TRBV11-3	ASSRTMGQAGTDTQY
TRBJ2-2	TRBV28	ASSNTGELF
TRBJ2-1	TRBV2	ASSPGLADLNEQF
TRBJ1-2	TRBV5-4	ASSNPGQSSWGYT
TRBJ1-2	TRBV5-8	ASSPPLTGWDYGYT
TRBJ1-5	TRBV30	AWSRGGPGGQPQH
TRBJ2-4	TRBV5-6	ASSSGQMQVAKNIQY
TRBJ1-1	TRBV18	ASSQVLGGNTEAF
TRBJ1-5	TRBV19	ASSHPGHEYSNQPQH
TRBJ2-3	TRBV4-1	ASSRGAPGDTQY
TRBJ2-3	TRBV18	ASSPRGATDTQY
TRBJ2-7	TRBV28	ASSLGQGNYEQY
TRBJ1-6	TRBV15	ATSRERGYESPLH
TRBJ2-7	TRBV7-8	ASSLNLGLAKRNEQY
TRBJ1-4	TRBV5-1	ASSLATATNEKLF
TRBJ2-7	TRBV27	ASRGRRFYEQY
TRBJ2-7	TRBV30	AWIPRGAGEQY
TRBJ2-7	TRBV28	ASSRPRDRGLTYEQY